This T cell receptor beta chain came from a study of T-cell memory formation after mild COVID-19. Study as a whole: TCR clusters largely stayed donor specific. Study-wide points: Among contracting clones, CD4+ were mainly CM/EM and CD8+ enriched in EMRA. Pre-infection memory showed some responding clones, and this suggested that cross-reactive memory joined.

Using constant-segment primers, 5'RACE produced TCR alpha and TCR beta cDNA libraries carrying sample barcodes and UMIs. One entry per CDR3 protein, called by TCRdb with MiXCR from the 5' RACE reads. This repertoire shows over 350,000 distinct CDR3 sequences, roughly 26% found once; its top ten account for around 8.1%. Germline V gene data show CDR1 as SGHTA and CDR2 as FQGTGA. The CDR3 is 13 amino acids. The V gene lost 1 base and the J gene lost 5 bases, with 6 bases spanning the gap. There are many counts of this clonotype. What it recognizes is unknown. The chain carries TRBV7-3 and TRBJ2-1; D might be TRBD2 (5 bases). The TCR was taken from an adult woman who had mild COVID-19 (a few samples of this study predate the infection). Cell type and time point are not known. Material: PBMCs or a T cell subset sorted from them (not recorded which). This chain's CDR3 is CASSLIGDNEQFF. CDR3 DNA sequence: TGTGCCAGCAGCTTAATCGGGGACAATGAGCAGTTCTTC.